The present T cell receptor beta chain was sequenced within a study of identifying expanded T cells in peripheral blood. Findings of the study overall: Clone count variance between roughly 2-week samples rose with total template count.

The germline CDR1 and CDR2 sequences are MDHEN and SYDVKM. Trimming pared 2 bases from V and 8 bases from J, leaving 10 bases between. There are 13 residues in the CDR3. The assay was immunoSEQ multiplex PCR, and TCRdb's table has in-frame clones only and misses some. The sample carries 84,000 or so clones, 75% to 90% recorded once. In regard to this clone: Its specificity is unknown.

No infections or other immune events were documented during collection. The sample was blood. The receptor's source is a person aged 18 to 70 in good health. The V gene is TRBV28, the J gene TRBJ1-5; tentatively, D is TRBD1 (5 bases). In DNA form, the CDR3 reads TGTGCCAGCAGTTTAAGCGGGGCAGAGCCCCAGCATTTT. This codes for CASSLSGAEPQHF. Supplemented by reference TRBV28 and TRBJ1-5, the full variable domain reads DVKVTQSSRYLVKRTGEKVFLECVQDMDHENMFWYRQDPGLGLRLIYFSYDVKMKEKGDIPEGYSVSREKKERFSLILESASTNQTSMYLCASSLSGAEPQHFGDGTRLSIL.